This passage covers 23 T cell receptor delta chains from one sample sequenced in a study of gamma-delta T cells after stem cell transplantation. With CATT, TCRdb re-called clones from the RT-PCR reads. The profile shows approximately 1,500 delta-chain clones, about 9.5% of them singletons. Source material: gamma-delta T cells. The receptor set was obtained from a human donor. It is not recorded whose cells these are; they may come from a transplant donor.

This clone is judged large. V and J are TRDV2 and TRDJ1; the match to TRDD3 covers 9 bases. J gave up 0 bases and V 3 bases, and 16 bases lay outside the gene matches. Germline CDR1 and CDR2: GEAIGNYY and EKD. This CDR3 comprises 19 residues. CDR3 bases: TGTGCCTGTGACCCGCTGGGGGATCCTGAGGGTAAGTACACCGATAAACTCATCTTT. Protein sequence: CACDPLGDPEGKYTDKLIF.

Only one count was recorded for this clone. Possible read error: a much larger clone is one base away. Additional DNA sequences in this sample encode the identical CDR3. This sequence joins TRDV2 and TRDJ1; the match to TRDD3 covers 10 bases. V lost 1 base, J lost 1 base, and 20 bases stayed unmatched. The CDR3 contains 21 residues. Per germline, CDR1 GEAIGNYY and CDR2 EKD. CDR3: CACDTMFVLGDPTRITDKLIF. CDR3 DNA: TGTGCCTGTGACACAATGTTTGTACTGGGGGATCCGACTCGAATCACCGATAAACTCATCTTT.

This clone occurred a few times. It may be a read error: a sequence one base away is much more abundant. The chain carries TRDV2 and TRDJ1; D is perhaps TRDD3 (6 bases). CDR1 and CDR2 from the germline V gene are GEAIGNYY and EKD. The CDR3 has 18 amino acids. The CDR3 loop reads CACGTIRRGDKYTDKLIF. Here the CDR3 DNA reads TGTGCCTGTGGCACCATCCGCCGGGGGGACAAGTACACCGATAAACTCATCTTT.

This clone is medium-sized within its sample. Other DNA sequences from this sample encode an identical CDR3 as well. This sequence joins TRDV2 and TRDJ1; 12 bases align to TRDD3. The CDR3 contains 20 residues. Germline assignment: CDR1 GEAIGNYY and CDR2 EKD. J lost 0 bases, V lost 0 bases, and 13 bases had no gene match. CDR3 in amino acids: CACDTVLLGDTRSNTDKLIF. The CDR3 DNA follows: TGTGCCTGTGACACCGTTCTTCTGGGGGATACGCGATCGAACACCGATAAACTCATCTTT.

This clone was counted a few times. The protein TCRdb lists belongs to a much larger clone and differs from this DNA's translation at residue 11, which points to a read error; the protein shown is made from the DNA. J is TRDJ1 and V is TRDV2; 8 positions match TRDD3. The V segment lost 0 bases and the J segment 2 bases; nucleotides outside the gene matches: 19. The germline gives CDR1 GEAIGNYY, CDR2 EKD. This CDR3 contains 20 residues. The chain's CDR3 is CACDTVTDWGPPHTTDKLIF. Written as DNA, the CDR3 is TGTGCCTGTGACACCGTGACGGACTGGGGGCCACCTCATACGACCGATAAACTCATCTTT.

This clone is large (0.1 to 1%). The same CDR3 can be traced to other DNA sequences in this sample. V gene TRDV2 combines with J gene TRDJ1; TRDD3 agrees at 12 bases. V gave up 0 bases and J gave up 2 bases; unmatched junction bases: 6. This CDR3 contains 17 residues. CDR1 and CDR2 from the germline V gene are GEAIGNYY and EKD. Here the CDR3 DNA reads TGTGCCTGTGACACCGTGGACTGGGGGATACATACCGATAAACTCATCTTT. It is translated as CACDTVDWGIHTDKLIF.

This clone was seen a few times. A clone one base away is much larger, so this may be a read error. This same CDR3 is encoded by further DNA sequences in the sample. Here the CDR3 reads CACDPVSGMYTDKLIF. The CDR3 DNA reads TGTGCCTGTGACCCCGTCAGCGGAATGTACACCGATAAACTCATCTTT. This chain links TRDV2 with TRDJ1, with D unresolved. Germline V CDR1 and CDR2: GEAIGNYY, EKD. The CDR3 has 16 amino acids. Trimming left V 3 bases short and J 0 bases short, with 16 bases between.

On this clone itself: With a far larger clone one base away, a read error is the likely cause. This rearrangement joins TRDV2 to TRDJ1, with TRDD3 identical over 8 bases. Germline V CDR1 and CDR2: GEAIGNYY, EKD. This CDR3 spans 17 amino acids. The V and J ends lost 0 bases and 0 bases, in that order; junction bases with no gene match: 8. The CDR3 DNA is TGTGCCTGTGACACCGTTGGGGGATTCCAGTACACCGATAAACTCATCTTT. Translated: CACDTVGGFQYTDKLIF.

Concerning this clone: A read error is possible here, since a much larger clone lies one base away. Additional DNA sequences in this sample encode the identical CDR3. The rearrangement uses TRDV2 and TRDJ2; the D gene is possibly TRDD1 (5 bases). V lost 0 bases and J 6 bases, leaving 28 bases between the germline ends. The CDR3 has 20 residues. In germline, CDR1 is GEAIGNYY, CDR2 EKD. CDR3 loop: CACDTLNTHGSFSSAAQLFF. The CDR3 DNA follows: TGTGCCTGTGACACCCTAAATACTCATGGGTCTTTCAGTTCAGCAGCACAACTCTTCTTT.

This clone was observed a few times. TCRdb's listed protein matches a much larger clone and diverges from this DNA's translation at residue 11, likely through a read error; the protein shown comes from the DNA. This rearrangement joins TRDV2 to TRDJ1; the match to TRDD3 covers 12 bases. V lost 3 bases and J lost 11; bases outside the gene matches: 9. The V gene's germline CDR1 is GEAIGNYY and CDR2 EKD. The CDR3 sequence is 14 residues long. Here the CDR3 reads CACDAVLGDTSLIF. DNA of the CDR3: TGTGCCTGTGACGCGGTACTGGGGGATACCAGTCTCATCTTT.

This clone was seen only a few times. V is TRDV2 and J is TRDJ1, with 10 bases lining up with TRDD3. Germline V gene lookup returns CDR1 GEAIGNYY and CDR2 EKD. The CDR3 sequence is 16 residues long. J gave up 0 bases and V 4 bases, and 7 bases lay outside the gene matches. Written as DNA, the CDR3 is TGTGCCTGTGATTACGTACTGGGGGATTACACCGATAAACTCATCTTT. It yields the protein CACDYVLGDYTDKLIF.

The table lists this clone with a few counts. V usage is TRDV2 and J usage is TRDJ1, with TRDD3 matching over 10 bases. The germline V gene encodes CDR1 GEAIGNYY and CDR2 EKD. This CDR3 has 18 residues. Losses at the gene ends were 1 base for V and 8 bases for J; bases not matched to a gene: 18. The DNA for the CDR3 is TGTGCCTGTGACACGGCGGTCCGGGTGGGGGATACCGGATCCAAACTCATCTTT. This gives the protein CACDTAVRVGDTGSKLIF.

Details on this clone: This may stem from a read error, because a much larger clone lies one nucleotide away. This chain links TRDV2 with TRDJ3; TRDD3 matches 9 bases. The germline gives CDR1 GEAIGNYY, CDR2 EKD. The CDR3 is made up of 18 amino acids. The CDR3 sequence is CACDTGGYSSWDTRQTFF. DNA of the CDR3: TGTGCCTGTGACACCGGGGGATACAGCTCCTGGGACACCCGACAGACGTTTTTC.

V gene TRDV2 combines with J gene TRDJ1, with a weak D call TRDD3 (5 bases). Germline V gene sequence: CDR1 GEAIGNYY, CDR2 EKD. CDR3 length: 17 residues. Trimming cost V 0 bases and J 1 base, with 17 bases left between them. The CDR3 DNA follows: TGTGCCTGTGACACCGTAGGAACGAAGGGGAGCACCGATAAACTCATCTTT. It translates to CACDTVGTKGSTDKLIF.

About this clone itself: A far larger clone is only one base removed, so a read error is likely. The CDR3 DNA reads as TGTGCCTGTGACACCGTACTTAACCTGGGGGAAGCTGGGGAACACAACGATAAACTCATCTTT. This codes for CACDTVLNLGEAGEHNDKLIF. The chain recombines TRDV2 with TRDJ1, with 8 nucleotides matching TRDD3. This CDR3 region has 21 residues. The germline V gene has CDR1 GEAIGNYY and CDR2 EKD. The J segment lost 4 bases and the V segment lost 0 bases, leaving 24 bases of the junction unmatched.

Note on this clone: Given a much more abundant clone one base away, this may be a read error. The same CDR3 is also encoded by other DNA sequences in this sample. V gene TRDV2 combines with J gene TRDJ1; TRDD3 matches at 8 bases. Germline V lookup: CDR1 GEAIGNYY, CDR2 EKD. The CDR3 consists of 21 residues. The J segment lost 4 bases and the V segment lost 0 bases, leaving 24 bases of the junction unmatched. CDR3 in DNA: TGTGCCTGTGACACCGTACGTACCCTGGGGGAAGCTGGGGAACACAACGATAAACTCATCTTT. It translates to CACDTVRTLGEAGEHNDKLIF.

As for this clone: This could be a read error, since a much larger clone is one nucleotide away. The chain uses TRDV2 and TRDJ1; a possible D gene is TRDD3 (6 bases). Germline V lookup: CDR1 GEAIGNYY, CDR2 EKD. V lost 3 bases and J 3 bases, leaving 25 bases between the germline ends. CDR3 length: 18 residues. CDR3 sequence (DNA): TGTGCCTGTGACCCCCTTGATGCTGGGGACTCTATCCCCGATAAACTCATCTTT. Its translation is CACDPLDAGDSIPDKLIF.

For this clone: Being one base from a much bigger clone, this may be a read error. The chain couples TRDV2 to TRDJ3; 12 bases are shared with TRDD3. The ends lost 0 bases at V and 1 base at J; junction bases unmatched: 9. CDR1 is GEAIGNYY, CDR2 EKD, per germline. CDR3 length equals 21 residues. The CDR3, as DNA: TGTGCCTGTGACACCGGGACTGGGGGATACACTGGGTCCTGGGACACCCGACAGATGTTTTTC. It codes for CACDTGTGGYTGSWDTRQMFF.

By frequency in the sample, this clone is medium-sized (0.01 to 0.1%). The rearrangement joins TRDV2 to TRDJ1; 13 nucleotides line up with TRDD3. The CDR3 totals 18 residues. V trimming: 3 bases; J trimming: 1 base; junction bases outside the gene matches: 10. Germline assignment: CDR1 GEAIGNYY and CDR2 EKD. The CDR3 coding sequence is TGTGCCTGTGACGGCCTTACTGGGGGATACGCGGGCACCGATAAACTCATCTTT. Translated, it gives CACDGLTGGYAGTDKLIF.

This clone is labeled as medium-sized. The chain uses TRDV2 and TRDJ1; 12 bases agree with TRDD3. Losses at the gene ends were 0 bases for V and 2 bases for J; bases not matched to a gene: 18. The CDR3 is 21 residues long. Per the germline V gene, CDR1 is GEAIGNYY and CDR2 is EKD. The CDR3 coding sequence is TGTGCCTGTGACACCGTCTTGGGTACTGGGGGATACAATTGGGATACCGATAAACTCATCTTT. It translates to CACDTVLGTGGYNWDTDKLIF.

There are a few counts of this clone. A much larger clonotype is one base distant, so this may be a read error. The chain couples TRDV2 to TRDJ3; D is undetermined. The CDR3 is 21 residues long. Germline CDR1 GEAIGNYY, CDR2 EKD. Deletions cut 0 bases from V and 2 bases from J, with 22 bases between. The DNA of the CDR3 is TGTGCCTGTGACACCGTGGAGGCGGTGGGACTCTCCCCCTGGGACACCCGACAGATGTTTTTC. Translation gives CACDTVEAVGLSPWDTRQMFF.

Regarding this clone: A much bigger clone sits one base away, suggesting this may be a read error. In the same sample, other DNA sequences code for this CDR3. V gene TRDV2 combines with J gene TRDJ1, with TRDD3 as a possible D gene (6 bases). Per germline, CDR1 GEAIGNYY and CDR2 EKD. Trimming stripped 1 base from V and 8 bases from J, with 19 bases between. This CDR3 contains 15 residues. This chain's CDR3 is CACDTLEGGPPKLIF. CDR3 nucleotide sequence: TGTGCCTGTGACACGCTTGAGGGGGGACCCCCGAAACTCATCTTT.

Of note for this clone: The junction differs from germline at one of its ends, possibly a read error. The chain is built from TRDV2 and TRDJ1, with 9 bases identical to TRDD2. Germline V lookup: CDR1 GEAIGNYY, CDR2 EKD. The CDR3 totals 23 residues. The CDR3 loop reads CARDTVVRPSYVEGVMYTDKLIF. DNA of the CDR3: TGTGCCCGTGACACCGTAGTAAGGCCTTCCTACGTGGAGGGGGTTATGTACACCGATAAACTCATCTTT.